This T cell receptor (beta chain) derives from a study of shared clonotypes between healthy human individuals. Some clones are missing from TCRdb's copy, which holds only in-frame ones; the method was immunoSEQ multiplex PCR. This table has around 2.5 million clones, roughly 93% appearing once. Sample: naive CD4+ T cells from PBMCs. Subset noted: CD45RA+ positively selected. The sequence came from a man aged 18 to 30 in good health. Some clones in this sample may be carry-over from other donors' samples.

CDR3: CASSFPSWTGREKLFF. CDR3 in DNA: TGTGCCAGCAGTTTTCCCAGCTGGACAGGGCGTGAAAAACTGTTTTTT. The chain uses TRBV28 and TRBJ1-4; 8 bases line up with TRBD1. Germline-derived CDR1 and CDR2 are MDHEN and SYDVKM. This CDR3 is 16 amino acids long. The J segment lost 7 bases and the V segment lost 3 bases, leaving 10 bases of the junction unmatched. Filled out from reference TRBV28 and TRBJ1-4, the complete variable domain reads DVKVTQSSRYLVKRTGEKVFLECVQDMDHENMFWYRQDPGLGLRLIYFSYDVKMKEKGDIPEGYSVSREKKERFSLILESASTNQTSMYLCASSFPSWTGREKLFFGSGTQLSVL.